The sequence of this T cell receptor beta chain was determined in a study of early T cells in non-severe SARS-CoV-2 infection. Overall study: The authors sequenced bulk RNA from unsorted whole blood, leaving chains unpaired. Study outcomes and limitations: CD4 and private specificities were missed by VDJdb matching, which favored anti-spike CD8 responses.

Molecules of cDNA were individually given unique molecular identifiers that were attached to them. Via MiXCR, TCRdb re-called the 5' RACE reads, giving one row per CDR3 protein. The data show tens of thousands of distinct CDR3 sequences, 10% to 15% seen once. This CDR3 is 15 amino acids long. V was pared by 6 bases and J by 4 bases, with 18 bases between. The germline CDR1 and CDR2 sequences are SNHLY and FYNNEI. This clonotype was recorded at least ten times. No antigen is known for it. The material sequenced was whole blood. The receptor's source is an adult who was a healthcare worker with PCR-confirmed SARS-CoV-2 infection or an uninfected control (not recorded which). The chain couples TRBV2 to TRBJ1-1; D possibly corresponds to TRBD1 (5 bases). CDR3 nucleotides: TGTGCCAGCAGATCATCTGTCGGGGGGGGCACTGAAGCTTTCTTT. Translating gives CASRSSVGGGTEAFF.